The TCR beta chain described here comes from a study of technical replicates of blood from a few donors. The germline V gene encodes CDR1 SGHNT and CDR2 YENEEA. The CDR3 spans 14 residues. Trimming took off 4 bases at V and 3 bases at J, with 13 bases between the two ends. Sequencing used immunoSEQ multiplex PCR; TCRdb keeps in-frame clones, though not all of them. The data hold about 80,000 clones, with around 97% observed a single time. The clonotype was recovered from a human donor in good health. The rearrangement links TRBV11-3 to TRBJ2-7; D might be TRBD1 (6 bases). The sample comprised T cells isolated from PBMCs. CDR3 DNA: TGTGCCAGCAGCTCCGGGACAAGGAACTACGAGCAGTACTTC. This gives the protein CASSSGTRNYEQYF.